Below, 30 T cell receptor beta chains from the same sample are listed, as sequenced in a study of technical replicates of blood from a few donors. The assay was immunoSEQ multiplex PCR, and TCRdb's table has in-frame clones only and misses some. The sample consists of over 80,000 clones, about 95% of them appearing once. Sequenced: T cells isolated from PBMCs. The source is a human donor in good health.

This clone was recorded once. The V gene is TRBV10-3, the J gene TRBJ1-5; 10 bases fit TRBD1. The CDR3 extends over 15 amino acids. Germline V CDR1 and CDR2: ENHRY, SYGVKD. J was trimmed by 5 bases and V by 6 bases; bases with no gene match: 7. The CDR3 loop reads CAISGTGARDQPQHF. The DNA for the CDR3 is TGTGCCATCAGCGGGACAGGGGCGCGTGATCAGCCCCAGCATTTT.

This clone was counted once. The chain carries TRBV30 and TRBJ1-2; unclear D gene. The CDR3 sequence is 13 residues long. From germline, CDR1 is GTSNPN and CDR2 SVGIG (reference sequence). V lost 0 bases, J lost 5 bases, and 10 bases lay in between. The CDR3 sequence: CAWSVPLVYGYTF. The CDR3, as DNA: TGTGCCTGGAGTGTACCCTTAGTATATGGCTACACCTTC. The entire variable domain, with the rest obtained from reference TRBV30 and TRBJ1-2, is as follows: SQTIHQWPATLVQPVGSPLSLECTVEGTSNPNLYWYRQAAGRGLQLLFYSVGIGQISSEVPQNLSASRPQDRQFILSSKKLLLSDSGFYLCAWSVPLVYGYTFGSGTRLTVV.

V and J are TRBV19 and TRBJ1-1; D is uncertain. Germline V gene sequence: CDR1 LNHDA, CDR2 SQIVND (reference sequence). V lost 1 base, J lost 6 bases, and 15 bases lay in between. CDR3 length: 15 residues. The CDR3 bases are TGTGCCAGTAGTATAGCAGGAGGGATTCGGGCTGAAGCTTTCTTT. Translated, it gives CASSIAGGIRAEAFF. Filled out from reference TRBV19 and TRBJ1-1, the complete variable domain reads DGGITQSPKYLFRKEGQNVTLSCEQNLNHDAMYWYRQDPGQGLRLIYYSQIVNDFQKGDIAEGYSVSREKKESFPLTVTSAQKNPTAFYLCASSIAGGIRAEAFFGQGTRLTVV.

The J gene is TRBJ1-2, the V gene TRBV10-3; weak D call: TRBD1 (5 bases). The CDR3 covers 14 residues. From germline, CDR1 is ENHRY and CDR2 SYGVKD. The V end lost 2 bases, the J end lost 8 bases, and 15 bases lay between the germline ends. In DNA form, the CDR3 reads TGTGCCATCAGTGAGGGACCAGGGCCCGAGGGCTACACCTTC. Translating gives CAISEGPGPEGYTF.

The genes are TRBV5-4 and TRBJ1-1; 12 bases match TRBD1. The CDR3 consists of 16 residues. The V gene's germline CDR1 is SGHNT and CDR2 YYREEE (reference sequence). Trimming took 4 bases from V and 7 from J; bases not matched to a gene: 11. DNA for the CDR3: TGTGCCAGCAGCCCGGGGACAGGGGGCCAAAGCAGTGAAGCTTTCTTT. Amino acids: CASSPGTGGQSSEAFF.

This clone occurred a few times. CDR3 region: CASSLTGSTFNTGELFF. In DNA form, the CDR3 reads TGTGCCAGCAGCTTAACCGGGTCAACCTTTAACACCGGGGAGCTGTTTTTT. The genes are TRBV7-3 and TRBJ2-2; D is undetermined. This CDR3 region has 17 residues. Looked up from germline, CDR1 is SGHTA and CDR2 is FQGTGA. Deletions cut 0 bases from V and 2 bases from J, with 13 bases between.

This clone showed up just a few times. This chain connects TRBV2 to TRBJ2-1; possible D gene TRBD1, 6 bases. Germline V gene sequence: CDR1 SNHLY, CDR2 FYNNEI. The CDR3 has 15 residues. V was cut by 3 bases and J by 5 bases, with 14 bases left in between. CDR3 in amino acids: CASSDYQGIHNEQFF. CDR3 bases: TGTGCCAGCAGTGATTACCAGGGGATTCACAATGAGCAGTTCTTC.

This chain links TRBV14 with TRBJ2-1, with 7 bases fitting TRBD2. The CDR3 loop spans 16 amino acids. The V gene's germline CDR1 is SGHDN and CDR2 FVKESK. V lost 0 bases, J lost 2 bases, and 4 bases stayed unmatched. In nucleotides, the CDR3 is TGTGCCAGCAGCCAAGAGTCGGGAGGAACCTACAATGAGCAGTTCTTC. It translates to CASSQESGGTYNEQFF.

The CDR3 DNA sequence: TGCGCCAGCAGCCAAGATTATTTTAGGCGGGAGGTGGGCACAGATACGCAGTATTTT. This gives the protein CASSQDYFRREVGTDTQYF. This chain joins TRBV4-1 and TRBJ2-3, with 8 bases fitting TRBD2. The germline CDR1 and CDR2 sequences are MGHRA and YSYEKL. With V trimmed by 0 bases and J by 1 base, 12 bases remained unmatched. CDR3 length: 19 residues.

This chain links TRBV2 with TRBJ2-1, with a weak D call TRBD2 (6 bases). Germline V gives CDR1 SNHLY, CDR2 FYNNEI. The CDR3 is 15 residues long. Between the trimmed V and J ends, which lost 7 bases and 2 bases, there was a span of 15 bases. The CDR3 nucleotides read TGTGCCAGCAAAGACGACGGGAGCGCCTACAATGAGCAGTTCTTC. Protein product: CASKDDGSAYNEQFF.

The chain recombines TRBV28 with TRBJ2-1, with D unresolved. Trimming took 3 bases from V and 5 from J, leaving 8 bases between them. The CDR3 length is 13 residues. CDR1 and CDR2 (germline): MDHEN, SYDVKM. The CDR3 region is CASSLRVDNEQFF. The CDR3 nucleotides read TGTGCCAGCAGTTTGAGAGTCGACAATGAGCAGTTCTTC.

The chain couples TRBV10-3 to TRBJ2-3; 10 nucleotides line up with TRBD2. V was pared by 3 bases and J by 4 bases, with 10 bases of the junction left unmatched. The germline gives CDR1 ENHRY, CDR2 SYGVKD. CDR3 length: 17 amino acids. CDR3 in amino acids: CAISEYISSGSSDTQYF. CDR3 nucleotides: TGTGCCATCAGTGAATACATCTCTAGCGGGAGCTCAGATACGCAGTATTTT.

The rearrangement uses TRBV25-1 and TRBJ2-1; D is ambiguous. Germline CDR1 reads MGHDK; CDR2 reads SYGVNS. The CDR3 totals 15 residues. V was pared by 3 bases and J by 4 bases, with 13 bases between. CDR3 residues: CASSDARLLYNEQFF. The CDR3 nucleotides are TGTGCCAGCAGTGATGCGCGTTTGCTTTACAATGAGCAGTTCTTC.

The chain joins TRBV5-1 to TRBJ2-3; TRBD2 matches 11 bases. The CDR3 consists of 16 residues. With 0 bases clipped from V and 3 bases from J, the junction kept 3 bases outside the gene matches. CDR1 and CDR2 from the germline V gene are SGHRS and YFSETQ. The CDR3, as DNA: TGCGCCAGCAGCTTGGTAGTAGCGGGAGGGACAGATACGCAGTATTTT. Encoded protein: CASSLVVAGGTDTQYF.

This clone was detected a few times. The V and J genes are TRBV19 and TRBJ1-3; D gene uncertain. The CDR3 has 14 residues. Per germline, CDR1 LNHDA and CDR2 SQIVND (reference sequence). Deletions cut 5 bases from V and 7 bases from J, with 15 bases between. CDR3: CASSWPSLGNTIYF. The DNA of the CDR3 is TGTGCCAGTAGTTGGCCGTCGCTCGGGAACACCATATATTTT.

The chain is built from TRBV6-6 and TRBJ2-7; 16 positions agree with TRBD2. J was trimmed by 4 bases and V by 6 bases; bases with no gene match: 6. This CDR3 is built from 16 residues. The germline V gene has CDR1 MNHNY and CDR2 SVGAGI (reference sequence). The CDR3 loop reads CASRYGGLAGGYEQYF. The DNA of the CDR3 is TGTGCCAGCAGATACGGGGGACTAGCGGGAGGGTACGAGCAGTACTTC.

The rearrangement uses TRBV5-4 and TRBJ2-5, with D tentatively TRBD2 (7 bases). V lost 4 bases and J 5 bases, leaving 12 bases between the germline ends. CDR1 is SGHNT and CDR2 is YYREEE in the germline V gene (reference sequence). The CDR3 length is 13 residues. DNA for the CDR3: TGTGCCAGCAGCCCGGGGGGCGGCGAGACCCAGTACTTC. Translating gives CASSPGGGETQYF.

The CDR3 sequence: CASSPTVEGYEQYF. For the CDR3, the DNA is TGTGCCAGCAGTCCGACCGTTGAGGGCTACGAGCAGTACTTC. J is TRBJ2-7 and V is TRBV27, with D possibly being TRBD2 (5 bases). Germline CDR1 reads MNHEY; CDR2 reads SMNVEV (reference sequence). This CDR3 contains 14 residues. Between the trimmed V and J ends, which lost 5 bases and 3 bases, there was a span of 14 bases.

This clone appeared once. The V gene is TRBV5-4, the J gene TRBJ1-2, with a possible D match to TRBD1 (6 bases). V lost 4 bases to trimming and J lost 5 bases, with 15 bases between them. CDR3 size: 14 residues. Germline V lookup: CDR1 SGHNT, CDR2 YYREEE (reference sequence). CDR3 protein: CASSPDRGFYGYTF. For the CDR3, the DNA is TGTGCCAGCAGCCCCGATAGGGGGTTTTATGGCTACACCTTC.

The chain combines TRBV11-2 with TRBJ1-3; D gene ambiguous. The CDR3 contains 12 residues. The V end was cut by 5 bases, the J end by 7 bases, with 9 bases between. From germline, CDR1 is SGHAT and CDR2 FQNNGV. CDR3 protein: CASSPQRNTIYF. The CDR3 bases are TGTGCCAGCAGCCCCCAGCGCAACACCATATATTTT.

This clone was seen once. The V gene is TRBV28, the J gene TRBJ1-1; D gene uncertain. The CDR3 spans 15 residues. V dropped 3 bases and J dropped 1 base, with 12 bases sitting between them. Germline V gene sequence: CDR1 MDHEN, CDR2 SYDVKM. The CDR3 bases are TGTGCCAGCAGTTTTTCTAACGGGAGGAACACTGAAGCTTTCTTT. Translated, it gives CASSFSNGRNTEAFF. Complete variable domain (other parts from reference TRBV28 and TRBJ1-1): DVKVTQSSRYLVKRTGEKVFLECVQDMDHENMFWYRQDPGLGLRLIYFSYDVKMKEKGDIPEGYSVSREKKERFSLILESASTNQTSMYLCASSFSNGRNTEAFFGQGTRLTVV.

The rearrangement uses TRBV28 and TRBJ1-4; 9 nucleotides match TRBD1. After removal of 7 bases from V and 8 bases from J, the junction contained 11 bases not matched to a gene. The CDR3 length is 15 residues. Germline assignment: CDR1 MDHEN and CDR2 SYDVKM. The CDR3 loop is CASTIKGQGWEKLFF. The CDR3 region has the DNA TGTGCCAGCACTATAAAAGGACAGGGGTGGGAAAAACTGTTTTTT.

The chain uses TRBV27 and TRBJ1-2; the D is unclear. Germline V CDR1 and CDR2: MNHEY, SMNVEV (reference sequence). V lost 3 bases and J lost 8, with 16 bases in between. The CDR3 is 14 amino acids. CDR3 loop: CASSLHGPGEGYTF. CDR3 nucleotide sequence: TGTGCCAGCAGTTTGCATGGGCCAGGTGAAGGCTACACCTTC.

V usage is TRBV5-4 and J usage is TRBJ1-1; 9 bases map to TRBD1. The CDR3 has 13 residues. With 4 bases clipped from V and 5 bases from J, the junction kept 3 bases outside the gene matches. Germline-derived CDR1 and CDR2 are SGHNT and YYREEE (reference sequence). Written as DNA, the CDR3 is TGTGCCAGCAGCGTGACAGGGGGTACTGAAGCTTTCTTT. This codes for CASSVTGGTEAFF.

The gene calls are TRBV7-3 and TRBJ1-2, with TRBD1 matching 7 bases. The CDR3 is 14 amino acids. Germline V gene data show CDR1 as SGHTA and CDR2 as FQGTGA. The J segment lost 4 bases and the V segment lost 5 bases, leaving 7 bases of the junction unmatched. The CDR3 sequence: CASSRDSNFYGYTF. The CDR3 nucleotides read TGTGCCAGCAGCAGGGACAGCAACTTCTATGGCTACACCTTC.

Details on this clone: At one end the junction does not follow the germline gene, possibly because of a read error. This chain links TRBV29-1 with TRBJ2-7; possible D gene TRBD2, 6 bases. This CDR3 region has 13 residues. Germline V gives CDR1 SQVTM, CDR2 ANQGSEA. CDR3 DNA: TGCAGCGTGGAAGACGGGAGATCCTACGAGCAGTACTTC. This sequence encodes CSVEDGRSYEQYF.

This clone was seen only once. V and J are TRBV19 and TRBJ1-4; 7 positions match TRBD1. The V segment lost 5 bases and the J segment 3 bases; nucleotides outside the gene matches: 3. This CDR3 is 14 amino acids long. CDR1 and CDR2 (germline): LNHDA, SQIVND (reference sequence). In DNA form, the CDR3 reads TGTGCCAGTAGTGCGACAGGGTCTAATGAAAAACTGTTTTTT. This sequence encodes CASSATGSNEKLFF.

This clone was detected only once. This sequence joins TRBV28 and TRBJ1-5; 7 nucleotides match TRBD1. CDR1 and CDR2 from the germline V gene are MDHEN and SYDVKM. V was clipped by 10 bases and J by 1 base; unmatched bases: 7. This CDR3 spans 14 amino acids. The CDR3 DNA follows: TGTGCCACCCGATTGGGACAGAGCAATCAGCCCCAGCATTTT. Protein sequence: CATRLGQSNQPQHF.

The rearrangement links TRBV5-4 to TRBJ2-3; D ambiguous. CDR1 and CDR2 from the germline V gene are SGHNT and YYREEE (reference sequence). V dropped 4 bases and J dropped 0 bases, with 6 bases sitting between them. The CDR3 is made up of 13 amino acids. CDR3 in amino acids: CASSPGSTDTQYF. The CDR3 DNA is TGTGCCAGCAGCCCCGGTAGCACAGATACGCAGTATTTT.

V usage is TRBV28 and J usage is TRBJ2-7; no clear D gene. CDR1 and CDR2 (germline): MDHEN, SYDVKM. With 6 bases removed from V and 4 bases from J, the gap between germline ends came to 16 bases. The CDR3 is made up of 14 amino acids. In DNA, the CDR3 is TGTGCCAGCAGGCCCGGTCTCACCGGGTACGAGCAGTACTTC. Translating gives CASRPGLTGYEQYF. Full variable domain (rest looked up from reference TRBV28 and TRBJ2-7): DVKVTQSSRYLVKRTGEKVFLECVQDMDHENMFWYRQDPGLGLRLIYFSYDVKMKEKGDIPEGYSVSREKKERFSLILESASTNQTSMYLCASRPGLTGYEQYFGPGTRLTVT.